The 9 T cell receptor beta chains listed next were all sequenced from one sample in a study of cytotoxic CD8 clonotypes in ibrutinib-treated CLL. Clones were sequenced by immunoSEQ multiplex PCR, and TCRdb holds only the in-frame ones, with some missing. The data contain 11,000 or so clones, over 75% of them singletons. Sample: PBMCs, taken at disease progression, from a patient treated with ibrutinib. These receptors came from a human donor with chronic lymphocytic leukemia.

The chain links TRBV5-4 to TRBJ2-3; D perhaps matches TRBD2 (5 bases). The ends were cut back, 4 bases at V and 1 base at J, with 10 bases in the middle. Germline CDR1 and CDR2: SGHNT and YYREEE (reference sequence). The CDR3 runs 14 residues. The CDR3, as DNA: TGTGCCAGCAGCGCCGACTACGGCACAGATACGCAGTATTTT. It codes for CASSADYGTDTQYF.

The rearrangement joins TRBV7-2 to TRBJ2-5, with no clear D. CDR3 length: 12 residues. The germline gives CDR1 SGHTA, CDR2 FQGNSA. Trimming shortened V by 2 bases and J by 1 base, and 2 bases separated the two germline ends. The CDR3 DNA follows: TGTGCCAGCAGCTTAATCCAAGAGACCCAGTACTTC. It yields the protein CASSLIQETQYF.

The rearrangement uses TRBV6-5 and TRBJ2-1; D is unresolved. The germline gives CDR1 MNHEY, CDR2 SVGAGI. The CDR3 contains 15 residues. V lost 0 bases, J lost 9 bases, and 15 bases lay in between. CDR3 nucleotide sequence: TGTGCCAGCAGTTACTCTAGGGTTGCCCGAGGTGAGCAGTTCTTC. The encoded protein is CASSYSRVARGEQFF.

The table lists this clone with a count of one. The gene calls are TRBV30 and TRBJ2-7, with D hard to call. Germline lookup yields CDR1 GTSNPN and CDR2 SVGIG (reference sequence). This CDR3 has 14 residues. Between the trimmed V and J ends, which lost 2 bases and 5 bases, there was a span of 16 bases. The CDR3 nucleotides read TGTGCCTGGAGTCCCCCTTTGTCCCCCGACGAGCAGTACTTC. As protein: CAWSPPLSPDEQYF.

This rearrangement joins TRBV30 to TRBJ2-3, with 10 nucleotides matching TRBD1. This CDR3 is 14 amino acids long. The germline V gene encodes CDR1 GTSNPN and CDR2 SVGIG (reference sequence). The trim removed 2 bases at V and 4 bases at J, leaving 3 bases unmatched. DNA for the CDR3: TGTGCCTGGAGTCGTGGACAGGGGGCAGATACGCAGTATTTT. This translates into CAWSRGQGADTQYF.

The rearrangement uses TRBV19 and TRBJ1-2; 7 bases align to TRBD1. This CDR3 is built from 14 residues. Losses at the gene ends were 6 bases for V and 2 bases for J; bases not matched to a gene: 6. From germline, CDR1 is LNHDA and CDR2 SQIVND (reference sequence). DNA for the CDR3: TGTGCCAGTAGACTGTGGGACAGAAACTATGGCTACACCTTC. Its protein product is CASRLWDRNYGYTF.

This rearrangement joins TRBV6-1 to TRBJ2-5, with unresolved D. CDR1 and CDR2 from the germline V gene are MNHNS and SASEGT. The V end lost 2 bases, the J end lost 4 bases, and 8 bases lay between the germline ends. The CDR3 runs to 13 residues. In DNA, the CDR3 is TGTGCCAGCAGTGAATCCGGGCTAGAGACCCAGTACTTC. Amino acids: CASSESGLETQYF.

The chain joins TRBV7-2 to TRBJ2-2, with 8 bases aligning to TRBD1. The germline CDR1 and CDR2 sequences are SGHTA and FQGNSA. After removal of 6 bases from V and 0 bases from J, the junction contained 3 bases not matched to a gene. The CDR3 is 15 amino acids. The CDR3 DNA sequence: TGTGCCAGCAGGATGGACAGGGCGAACACCGGGGAGCTGTTTTTT. It is translated as CASRMDRANTGELFF. The complete variable domain, with remaining parts taken from reference TRBV7-2 and TRBJ2-2, reads GAGVSQSPSNKVTEKGKDVELRCDPISGHTALYWYRQSLGQGLEFLIYFQGNSAPDKSGLPSDRFSAERTGGSVSTLTIQRTQQEDSAVYLCASRMDRANTGELFFGEGSRLTVL.

The V call is TRBV6-5, the J call TRBJ2-2; no reliable D call. This CDR3 is 15 amino acids long. Trimming left V 2 bases short and J 2 bases short, with 9 bases between. Germline CDR1 reads MNHEY; CDR2 reads SVGAGI. DNA for the CDR3: TGTGCCAGCAGTTACGGCACTACAAACACCGGGGAGCTGTTTTTT. Protein: CASSYGTTNTGELFF.